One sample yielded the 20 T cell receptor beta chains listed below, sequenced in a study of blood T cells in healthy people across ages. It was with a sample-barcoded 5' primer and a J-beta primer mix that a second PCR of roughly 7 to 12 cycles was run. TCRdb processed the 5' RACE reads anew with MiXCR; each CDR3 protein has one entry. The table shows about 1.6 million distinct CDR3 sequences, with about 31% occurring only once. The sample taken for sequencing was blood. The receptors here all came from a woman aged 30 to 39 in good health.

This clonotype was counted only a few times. The CDR3 DNA reads TGTGCCATCAGTGAGAACAGGGGTGACGAGCAGTACTTC. Protein sequence: CAISENRGDEQYF. The genes are TRBV10-3 and TRBJ2-7; TRBD1 aligns across 7 bases. Trimming removed 2 bases from V and 5 bases from J; junction bases left unmatched: 3. Germline CDR1 and CDR2: ENHRY and SYGVKD. The CDR3 spans 13 residues.

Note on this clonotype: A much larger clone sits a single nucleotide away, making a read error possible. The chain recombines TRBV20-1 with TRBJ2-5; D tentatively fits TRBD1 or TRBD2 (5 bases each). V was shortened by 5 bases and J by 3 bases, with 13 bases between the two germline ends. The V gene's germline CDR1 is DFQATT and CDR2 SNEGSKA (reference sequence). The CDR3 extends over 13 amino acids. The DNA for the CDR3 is TGCAGTGCTCGTCCCGGGACCAAAGAGACCCAGTACTTC. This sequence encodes CSARPGTKETQYF.

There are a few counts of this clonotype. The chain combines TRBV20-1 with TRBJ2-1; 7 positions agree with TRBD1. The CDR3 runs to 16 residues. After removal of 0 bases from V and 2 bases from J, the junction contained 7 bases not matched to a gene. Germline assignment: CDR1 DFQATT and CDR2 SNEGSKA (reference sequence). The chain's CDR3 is CSARDQLDRTYNEQFF. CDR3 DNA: TGCAGTGCTAGAGATCAACTGGACAGGACCTACAATGAGCAGTTCTTC.

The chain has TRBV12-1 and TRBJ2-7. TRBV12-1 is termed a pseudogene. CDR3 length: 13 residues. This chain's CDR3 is CASSAGFGYEQYF. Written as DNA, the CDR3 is TGTGCCAGCAGCGCCGGTTTCGGCTACGAGCAGTACTTC.

The CDR3 coding sequence is TGTGCCAGCAGCGACTACAGGGGCTTGAACACCGGGGAGCTGTTTTTT. Translating gives CASSDYRGLNTGELFF. The chain links TRBV7-9 to TRBJ2-2, with 7 bases matching TRBD1. The CDR3 extends over 16 amino acids. The germline V gene has CDR1 SEHNR and CDR2 FQNEAQ (reference sequence). V trimming: 5 bases; J trimming: 1 base; junction bases outside the gene matches: 7.

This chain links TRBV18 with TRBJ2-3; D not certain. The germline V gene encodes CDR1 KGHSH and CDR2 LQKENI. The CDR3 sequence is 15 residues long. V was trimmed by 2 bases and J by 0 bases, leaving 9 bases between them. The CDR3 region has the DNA TGTGCCAGCTCACCATCGTATTCTAGCACAGATACGCAGTATTTT. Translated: CASSPSYSSTDTQYF.

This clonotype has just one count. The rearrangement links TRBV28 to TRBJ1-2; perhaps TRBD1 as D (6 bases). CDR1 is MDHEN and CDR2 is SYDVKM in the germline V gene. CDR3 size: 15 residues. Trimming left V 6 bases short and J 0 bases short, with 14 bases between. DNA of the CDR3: TGTGCCAGCAGGATACAGGGAATACCTAACTATGGCTACACCTTC. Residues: CASRIQGIPNYGYTF.

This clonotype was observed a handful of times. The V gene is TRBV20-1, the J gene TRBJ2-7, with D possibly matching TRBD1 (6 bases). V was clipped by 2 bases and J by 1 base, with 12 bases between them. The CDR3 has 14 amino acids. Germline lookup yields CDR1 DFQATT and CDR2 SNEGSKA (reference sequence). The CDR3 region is CSARSRTDSYEQYF. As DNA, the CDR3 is TGCAGTGCTAGATCCCGGACAGATTCCTACGAGCAGTACTTC.

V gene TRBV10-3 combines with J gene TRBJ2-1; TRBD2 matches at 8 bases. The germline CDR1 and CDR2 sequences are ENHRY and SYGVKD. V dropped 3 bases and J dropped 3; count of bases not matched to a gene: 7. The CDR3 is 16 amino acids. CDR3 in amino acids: CAISDDRGGNYNEQFF. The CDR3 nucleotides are TGTGCCATCAGTGATGATCGGGGGGGCAACTACAATGAGCAGTTCTTC.

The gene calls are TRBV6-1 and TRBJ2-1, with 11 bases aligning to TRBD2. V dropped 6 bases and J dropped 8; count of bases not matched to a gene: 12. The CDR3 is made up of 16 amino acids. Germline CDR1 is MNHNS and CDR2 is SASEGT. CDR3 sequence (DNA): TGTGCCAGCAGGGAGACTAGCGGGAAGGGAAGAGATGAGCAGTTCTTC. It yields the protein CASRETSGKGRDEQFF.

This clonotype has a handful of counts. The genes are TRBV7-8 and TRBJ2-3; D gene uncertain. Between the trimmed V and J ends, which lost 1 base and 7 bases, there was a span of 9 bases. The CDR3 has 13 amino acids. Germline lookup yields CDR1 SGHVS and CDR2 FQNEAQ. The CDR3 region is CASSLGEVNTQYF. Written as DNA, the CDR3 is TGTGCCAGCAGCTTAGGGGAAGTGAATACGCAGTATTTT. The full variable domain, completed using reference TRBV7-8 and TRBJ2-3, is GAGVSQSPRYKVAKRGQDVALRCDPISGHVSLFWYQQALGQGPEFLTYFQNEAQLDKSGLPSDRFFAERPEGSVSTLKIQRTQQEDSAVYLCASSLGEVNTQYFGPGTRLTVL.

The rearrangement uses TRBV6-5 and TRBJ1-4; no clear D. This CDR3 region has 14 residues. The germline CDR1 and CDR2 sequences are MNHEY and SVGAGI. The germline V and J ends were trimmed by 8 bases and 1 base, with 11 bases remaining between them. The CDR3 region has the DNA TGTGCCAGCGCAAGATCCCGAACTAATGAAAAACTGTTTTTT. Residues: CASARSRTNEKLFF.

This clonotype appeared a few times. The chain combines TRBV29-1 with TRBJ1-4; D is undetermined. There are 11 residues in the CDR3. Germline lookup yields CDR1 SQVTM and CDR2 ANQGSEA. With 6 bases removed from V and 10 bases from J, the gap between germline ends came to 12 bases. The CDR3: CSVLGYGKLFF. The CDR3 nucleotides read TGCAGCGTCTTGGGGTACGGAAAACTGTTTTTT.

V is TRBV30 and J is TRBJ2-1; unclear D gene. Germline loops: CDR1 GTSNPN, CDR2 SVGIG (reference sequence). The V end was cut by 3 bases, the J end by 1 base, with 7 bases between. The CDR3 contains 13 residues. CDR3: CAWRGESYNEQFF. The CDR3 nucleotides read TGTGCCTGGAGGGGTGAGTCCTACAATGAGCAGTTCTTC.

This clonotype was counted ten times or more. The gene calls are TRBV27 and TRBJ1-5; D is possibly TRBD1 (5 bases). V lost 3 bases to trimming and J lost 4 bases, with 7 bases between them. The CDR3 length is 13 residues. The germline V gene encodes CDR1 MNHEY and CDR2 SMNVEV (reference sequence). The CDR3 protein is CASSFGGNQPQHF. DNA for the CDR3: TGTGCCAGCAGTTTTGGGGGAAATCAGCCCCAGCATTTT.

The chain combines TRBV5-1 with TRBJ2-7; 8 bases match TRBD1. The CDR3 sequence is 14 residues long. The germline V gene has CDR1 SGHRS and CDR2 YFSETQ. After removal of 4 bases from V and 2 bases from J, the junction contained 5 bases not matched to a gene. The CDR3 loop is CASSRWTGTYEQYF. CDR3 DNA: TGCGCCAGCAGCAGATGGACAGGGACCTACGAGCAGTACTTC.

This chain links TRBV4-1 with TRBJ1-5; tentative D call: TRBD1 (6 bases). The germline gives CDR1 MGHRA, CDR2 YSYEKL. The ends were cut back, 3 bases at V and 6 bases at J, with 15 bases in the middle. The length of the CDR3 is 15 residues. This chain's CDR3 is CASSQGIGGGQPQHF. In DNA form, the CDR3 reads TGCGCCAGCAGCCAGGGGATAGGGGGAGGTCAGCCCCAGCATTTT.

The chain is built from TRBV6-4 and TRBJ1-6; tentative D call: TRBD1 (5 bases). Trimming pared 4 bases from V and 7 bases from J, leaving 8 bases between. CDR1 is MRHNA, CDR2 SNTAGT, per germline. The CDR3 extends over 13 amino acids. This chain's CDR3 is CASSVNRNSPLHF. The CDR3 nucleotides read TGTGCCAGCAGTGTGAACAGGAATTCACCCCTCCACTTT.

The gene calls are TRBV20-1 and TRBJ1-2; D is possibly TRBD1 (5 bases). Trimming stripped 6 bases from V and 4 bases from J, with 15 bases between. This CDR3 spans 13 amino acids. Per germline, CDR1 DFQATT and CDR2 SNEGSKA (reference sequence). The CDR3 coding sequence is TGCAGTGCCCGGAGGGGAGGTCGCTATGGCTACACCTTC. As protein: CSARRGGRYGYTF.

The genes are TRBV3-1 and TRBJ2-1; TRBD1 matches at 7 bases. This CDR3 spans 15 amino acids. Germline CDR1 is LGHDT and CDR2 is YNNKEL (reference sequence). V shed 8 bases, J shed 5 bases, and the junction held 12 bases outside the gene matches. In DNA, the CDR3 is TGTGCCAGCGGTGGAGAGACAGGGTGGGACAATGAGCAGTTCTTC. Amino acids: CASGGETGWDNEQFF.